These 22 T cell receptor beta chains originate from one sample sequenced in a study of CD8 T cells in ankylosing spondylitis (dated by TCRdb to about 2017). The library was prepared using 5' RACE. Instrument on record: Illumina HiSeq 2500. TCRdb trimmed public reads at Q25 via fastp, called clones via MiXCR and kept in-frame beta chains. Each entry is one CDR3 protein sequence, shown with its most common DNA and genes. The sample table holds 150,000 to 200,000 distinct CDR3 sequences, of which approximately 20% were seen once. Of the sample, under 9% falls within the top ten clones. Material for sequencing was blood, either unsorted or a sorted T cell fraction (not recorded which). The receptors stem from a male donor with ankylosing spondylitis or in good health (not recorded which).

The V call is TRBV3-1, the J call TRBJ1-1, with D possibly matching TRBD1 (6 bases). Trimming stripped 6 bases from V and 2 bases from J, with 10 bases between. CDR1 is LGHDT and CDR2 is YNNKEL in the germline V gene (reference sequence). The CDR3 contains 13 residues. The CDR3 sequence: CASREGTNTEAFF. The CDR3 DNA reads TGTGCCAGCAGGGAAGGGACAAACACTGAAGCTTTCTTT.

This clonotype was recorded many times. V and J are TRBV2 and TRBJ2-1, with D unclear. Germline assignment: CDR1 SNHLY and CDR2 FYNNEI. Between the trimmed V and J ends, which lost 8 bases and 6 bases, there was a span of 14 bases. The CDR3 is 13 amino acids. CDR3 sequence: CASLILRINEQFF. The DNA for the CDR3 is TGTGCCAGCTTGATTTTGCGTATCAATGAGCAGTTCTTC.

This chain links TRBV28 with TRBJ1-5; D is perhaps TRBD1 (6 bases). V was shortened by 2 bases and J by 2 bases, with 10 bases between the two germline ends. Germline V gene sequence: CDR1 MDHEN, CDR2 SYDVKM. This CDR3 is built from 15 residues. The CDR3: CASSLEGDGNQPQHF. CDR3 coding DNA: TGTGCCAGCAGTTTAGAGGGGGATGGCAATCAGCCCCAGCATTTT.

Only a few counts were recorded for this clonotype. This chain joins TRBV4-2 and TRBJ2-2; D not resolved. Germline V lookup: CDR1 LGHNA, CDR2 YNFKEQ. The CDR3 sequence is 15 residues long. The V end was cut by 4 bases, the J end by 1 base, with 10 bases between. As DNA, the CDR3 is TGTGCCAGCAGCCGAGAGCTGATGAACACCGGGGAGCTGTTTTTT. Protein: CASSRELMNTGELFF.

This clonotype was seen many times. The chain links TRBV5-8 to TRBJ1-2; D remains ambiguous. V was trimmed by 4 bases and J by 5 bases, leaving 18 bases between them. CDR3 size: 15 residues. From germline, CDR1 is SGHTS and CDR2 YDEGEE. The CDR3 coding sequence is TGTGCCAGCAGCCTCGTGCCCCGGGCTGGATATGGCTACACCTTC. Amino acid sequence: CASSLVPRAGYGYTF.

This clonotype was seen at least ten times. This chain joins TRBV5-1 and TRBJ2-5; no reliable D call. In germline, CDR1 is SGHRS, CDR2 YFSETQ. This CDR3 has 15 residues. V shed 1 base and J shed 3 bases, with 13 bases lying between them. The CDR3 region has the DNA TGCGCCAGCAGCTTGCGTGGAGCAGGAGAAGAGACCCAGTACTTC. Translating it yields CASSLRGAGEETQYF.

The chain employs TRBV28 and TRBJ2-3; either TRBD1 or TRBD2 may fit D (5 bases each). Germline CDR1 reads MDHEN; CDR2 reads SYDVKM. The CDR3 contains 15 residues. With 8 bases removed from V and 0 bases from J, the gap between germline ends came to 15 bases. The CDR3 sequence: CASGTGTVSTDTQYF. CDR3 DNA sequence: TGTGCCAGCGGGACCGGGACCGTTAGCACAGATACGCAGTATTTT.

In this sample, this clonotype turned up many times. The rearrangement links TRBV5-1 to TRBJ2-1, with a tentative D call TRBD2 (5 bases). V lost 4 bases, J lost 5 bases, and 13 bases lay in between. Per germline, CDR1 SGHRS and CDR2 YFSETQ. The CDR3 extends over 14 amino acids. As DNA, the CDR3 is TGCGCCAGCAGCCCCAGCGGTCTCGACAATGAGCAGTTCTTC. Translating gives CASSPSGLDNEQFF.

This clonotype has a count of ten or more. The chain employs TRBV20-1 and TRBJ2-7; D may match TRBD1 or TRBD2 (5 bases each). The germline CDR1 and CDR2 sequences are DFQATT and SNEGSKA (reference sequence). The length of the CDR3 is 11 residues. V was pared by 6 bases and J by 5 bases, with 11 bases between. The CDR3 loop is CSARRGHEQYF. In DNA form, the CDR3 reads TGCAGTGCCCGACGGGGACACGAGCAGTACTTC.

This clonotype was picked up a small number of times. The chain is built from TRBV24-1 and TRBJ2-5; no reliable D call. V was clipped by 4 bases and J by 4 bases, with 9 bases between them. The length of the CDR3 is 13 residues. From germline, CDR1 is KGHDR and CDR2 SFDVKD. CDR3 sequence reads: CATSDTWGETQYF. DNA for the CDR3: TGTGCCACCAGTGACACCTGGGGAGAGACCCAGTACTTC.

There are a few counts of this clonotype. The V gene is TRBV4-2, the J gene TRBJ2-2; 7 bases are shared with TRBD2. Trimming took 1 base from V and 7 from J; bases not matched to a gene: 9. The CDR3 spans 16 residues. In germline, CDR1 is LGHNA, CDR2 YNFKEQ. CDR3 protein: CASSQGGGRAGGELFF. The CDR3 nucleotides read TGTGCCAGCAGCCAAGGGGGGGGGAGGGCTGGCGGGGAGCTGTTTTTT.

In this sample, this clonotype turned up a few times. V is TRBV18 and J is TRBJ1-4; D remains unclear. Germline V lookup: CDR1 KGHSH, CDR2 LQKENI. This CDR3 has 16 amino acids. Trimming removed 8 bases at V and 0 bases at J, with 16 bases between. The CDR3 reads CASAGLLGATNEKLFF. As DNA, the CDR3 is TGTGCCAGCGCGGGCCTTTTGGGAGCAACTAATGAAAAACTGTTTTTT.

This clonotype was seen ten or more times. CDR3 region: CASSSRLTSGGYNEQFF. As DNA, the CDR3 is TGCGCCAGCAGCTCCCGACTAACTAGCGGGGGATACAATGAGCAGTTCTTC. This sequence joins TRBV5-1 and TRBJ2-1; 11 nucleotides line up with TRBD2. Per the germline V gene, CDR1 is SGHRS and CDR2 is YFSETQ. J gave up 4 bases and V 3 bases, and 9 bases lay outside the gene matches. The CDR3 loop spans 17 amino acids.

This clonotype was recorded at least ten times. The chain has TRBV5-1 and TRBJ2-2; perhaps TRBD1 as D (6 bases). V lost 4 bases and J 0 bases, leaving 13 bases between the germline ends. There are 16 residues in the CDR3. Germline values: CDR1 SGHRS, CDR2 YFSETQ. CDR3 DNA: TGCGCCAGCAGCAGGGACACCGCTACGAACACCGGGGAGCTGTTTTTT. This gives the protein CASSRDTATNTGELFF.

This clonotype was recorded many times. This chain connects TRBV5-1 to TRBJ2-3; 9 bases agree with TRBD2. CDR3 length: 15 amino acids. Germline values: CDR1 SGHRS, CDR2 YFSETQ. V lost 7 bases to trimming and J lost 4 bases; unmatched junction nucleotides: 10. The CDR3: CASHDSSGDPDTQYF. Written as DNA, the CDR3 is TGCGCCAGCCATGATTCTAGCGGGGATCCAGATACGCAGTATTTT.

This sequence joins TRBV10-2 and TRBJ1-5, with D perhaps matching TRBD1 (5 bases). Germline-derived CDR1 and CDR2 are WSHSY and SAAADI. The CDR3 is made up of 15 amino acids. V was trimmed by 2 bases and J by 4 bases, leaving 12 bases between them. The CDR3 is CASSEMGESNQPQHF. The DNA of the CDR3 is TGCGCCAGCAGTGAGATGGGGGAATCTAATCAGCCCCAGCATTTT.

The rearrangement joins TRBV24-1 to TRBJ1-1; 7 bases fit TRBD1. With 3 bases clipped from V and 7 bases from J, the junction kept 10 bases outside the gene matches. CDR1 KGHDR and CDR2 SFDVKD come from the germline V gene. The CDR3 loop spans 15 amino acids. The CDR3 region has the DNA TGTGCCACCAGTGATCCCAGGGAGGGGGCGGTTGAAGCTTTCTTT. Translated: CATSDPREGAVEAFF.

The chain carries TRBV10-1 and TRBJ1-5; no firm D call. V lost 7 bases, J lost 8 bases, and 15 bases lay in between. Looked up from germline, CDR1 is WNHNN and CDR2 is SYGVQD (reference sequence). The CDR3 totals 13 residues. Here the CDR3 DNA reads TGCGCCAGCATTCGGACGGGGTCTGAGCCCCAGCATTTT. Amino acids: CASIRTGSEPQHF.

The chain couples TRBV20-1 to TRBJ2-2; D remains ambiguous. The length of the CDR3 is 13 residues. V was shortened by 6 bases and J by 1 base, with 9 bases between the two germline ends. The germline V gene encodes CDR1 DFQATT and CDR2 SNEGSKA (reference sequence). CDR3 sequence reads: CSATNGNTGELFF. The CDR3 DNA sequence: TGCAGTGCAACTAATGGGAACACCGGGGAGCTGTTTTTT.

This clonotype was picked up many times. The gene calls are TRBV5-4 and TRBJ1-5; 7 bases agree with TRBD1. Germline CDR1 SGHNT, CDR2 YYREEE (reference sequence). J was trimmed by 0 bases and V by 3 bases; bases with no gene match: 9. The CDR3 is 17 residues long. CDR3 protein: CASSCGTEPTSNQPQHF. CDR3 coding DNA: TGTGCCAGCAGCTGTGGGACAGAGCCGACTAGCAATCAGCCCCAGCATTTT.

This clonotype showed up many times. The rearrangement joins TRBV20-1 to TRBJ2-2; 12 positions agree with TRBD2. This CDR3 region has 16 residues. Germline V gives CDR1 DFQATT, CDR2 SNEGSKA (reference sequence). V shed 5 bases, J shed 3 bases, and the junction held 7 bases outside the gene matches. The DNA for the CDR3 is TGCAGTGCTGAAGACGGACTAGCGGGGTACACCGGGGAGCTGTTTTTT. It encodes CSAEDGLAGYTGELFF.

This clonotype was counted at least ten times. The genes are TRBV10-2 and TRBJ2-3; D is unclear. The CDR3 covers 11 residues. V was cut by 2 bases and J by 6 bases, with 3 bases left in between. CDR1 is WSHSY and CDR2 is SAAADI in the germline V gene. Here the CDR3 reads CASSERDTQYF. The CDR3 nucleotides read TGCGCCAGCAGTGAGAGGGATACGCAGTATTTT.